This paragraph covers one TCR beta chain sequence. Its antigen is undetermined. CDR3 length equals 15 residues. Per germline, CDR1 SEHNR and CDR2 FQNEAQ (reference sequence). The junction had 7 bases not matched to a gene; V was cut back by 2 bases and J by 6 bases. The data are from a study of cytomegalovirus exposure and HLA in healthy donors. Whole-study findings and limits: Links to common viral pathogens appeared, in a later analysis, for several of the most significant clusters. Diagnosis of cytomegalovirus status made by the classifier reportedly showed high specificity and sensitivity. Later analysis associated a missense DCLRE1C variant with TCR beta V- and J-gene trimming.

It was with 60 Vbeta and 13 Jbeta primers that the PCR ran. The table came from immunoSEQ multiplex PCR; TCRdb's copy has only in-frame clones and leaves some out. The table shows some 70,000 clones, with 65% to 70% occurring only once. The specimen was PBMCs. The TCR was taken from a male donor in good health and CMV-seropositive. The chain carries TRBV7-9 and TRBJ2-7; TRBD1 aligns across 10 bases. CDR3 sequence (DNA): TGTGCCAGCAGCTTACCCGGGACAGGGGCAGGCGAGCAGTACTTC. This translates into CASSLPGTGAGEQYF.